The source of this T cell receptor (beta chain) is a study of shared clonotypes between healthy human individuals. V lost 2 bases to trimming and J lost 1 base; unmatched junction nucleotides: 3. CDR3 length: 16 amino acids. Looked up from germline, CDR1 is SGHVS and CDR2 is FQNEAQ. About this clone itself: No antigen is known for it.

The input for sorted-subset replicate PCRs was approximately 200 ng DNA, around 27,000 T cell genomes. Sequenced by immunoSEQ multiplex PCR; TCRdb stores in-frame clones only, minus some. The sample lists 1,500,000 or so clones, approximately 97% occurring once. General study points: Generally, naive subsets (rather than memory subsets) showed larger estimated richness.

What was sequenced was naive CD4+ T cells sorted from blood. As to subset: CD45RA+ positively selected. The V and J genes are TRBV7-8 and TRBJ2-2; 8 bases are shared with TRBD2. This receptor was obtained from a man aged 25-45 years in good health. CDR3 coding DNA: TGTGCCAGCAGCTTAAACGGGGGGGTGAACACCGGGGAGCTGTTTTTT. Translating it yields CASSLNGGVNTGELFF.